Below are 13 T cell receptor beta chains sequenced from a single sample in a study of shared T cell receptors in the human thymus. Sequencing used immunoSEQ multiplex PCR; TCRdb keeps in-frame clones, though not all of them. Among about 380,000 clones listed, more than 85% were seen once. The sequenced material came from thymocytes. These receptors all stem from a human donor.

The chain couples TRBV19 to TRBJ2-7; unclear D gene. V gave up 1 base and J gave up 1 base, with 5 bases separating them. This CDR3 spans 13 amino acids. The germline V gene has CDR1 LNHDA and CDR2 SQIVND (reference sequence). Written as DNA, the CDR3 is TGTGCCAGTAGTATAGTTCCGTCCTACGAGCAGTACTTC. Translation gives CASSIVPSYEQYF.

This rearrangement joins TRBV10-3 to TRBJ2-5; maybe TRBD2 (6 bases). V lost 4 bases to trimming and J lost 2 bases, with 23 bases between them. The CDR3 length is 18 residues. CDR1 and CDR2 from the germline V gene are ENHRY and SYGVKD. The CDR3 DNA sequence: TGTGCCATCAGTGGGGTGGGGTGGACGGGGACTCTTCAAGAGACCCAGTACTTC. Protein: CAISGVGWTGTLQETQYF.

The chain combines TRBV4-1 with TRBJ2-1; D might be TRBD1 or TRBD2, each matching 6 bases. This CDR3 contains 22 residues. Trimming removed 0 bases at V and 0 bases at J, with 27 bases between. CDR1 is MGHRA and CDR2 is YSYEKL in the germline V gene. CDR3 loop: CASSQDRLGASDPTSSYNEQFF. The CDR3 nucleotides are TGCGCCAGCAGCCAAGATCGATTGGGGGCTAGCGACCCTACTAGCTCCTACAATGAGCAGTTCTTC.

The chain links TRBV7-2 to TRBJ2-3; D possibly corresponds to TRBD2 (6 bases). The V gene lost 0 bases and the J gene lost 0 bases, with 13 bases spanning the gap. In germline, CDR1 is SGHTA, CDR2 FQGNSA. The CDR3 runs 17 residues. CDR3 sequence: CASSLAGSSGSTDTQYF. CDR3 DNA: TGTGCCAGCAGCTTAGCGGGTAGTAGCGGTAGCACAGATACGCAGTATTTT.

V and J are TRBV7-6 and TRBJ1-3; D gene unclear. The CDR3 is made up of 15 amino acids. Trimming pared 5 bases from V and 0 bases from J, leaving 11 bases between. The germline V gene encodes CDR1 SGHVS and CDR2 FNYEAQ. The CDR3 reads CASSPRRNSGNTIYF. CDR3 in DNA: TGTGCCAGCAGCCCCAGGAGGAACTCTGGAAACACCATATATTTT.

The chain uses TRBV28 and TRBJ2-3, with 8 bases that match TRBD1. The CDR3 sequence is 18 residues long. Germline assignment: CDR1 MDHEN and CDR2 SYDVKM. Trimming at V came to 2 bases and at J to 1 base, leaving 11 bases not matched to a gene. The DNA of the CDR3 is TGTGCCAGCAGTTTACCTGGGCTGGACAGGGAAGGCACAGATACGCAGTATTTT. Translated: CASSLPGLDREGTDTQYF.

The chain couples TRBV7-9 to TRBJ2-1, with 10 bases identical to TRBD1. Germline trimming cut 5 bases from V and 5 bases from J; bases unmatched to any gene: 6. The CDR3 sequence is 15 residues long. The germline V gene encodes CDR1 SEHNR and CDR2 FQNEAQ (reference sequence). The CDR3 sequence: CASSPDRGWNNEQFF. For the CDR3, the DNA is TGTGCCAGCAGCCCGGACAGGGGGTGGAACAATGAGCAGTTCTTC. The full variable domain, its missing parts supplied by reference TRBV7-9 and TRBJ2-1, is DTGVSQNPRHKITKRGQNVTFRCDPISEHNRLYWYRQTLGQGPEFLTYFQNEAQLEKSRLLSDRFSAERPKGSFSTLEIQRTEQGDSAMYLCASSPDRGWNNEQFFGPGTRLTVL.

The chain links TRBV7-9 to TRBJ2-2, with 7 bases matching TRBD1. CDR1 is SEHNR and CDR2 is FQNEAQ in the germline V gene (reference sequence). The CDR3 extends over 13 amino acids. V lost 2 bases, J lost 6 bases, and 0 bases stayed unmatched. CDR3 nucleotide sequence: TGTGCCAGCAGCTTACAGGGGGCCGGGGAGCTGTTTTTT. Translation: CASSLQGAGELFF.

The chain uses TRBV5-1 and TRBJ2-5; perhaps D is TRBD1 or TRBD2 (5 bases each). The CDR3 is made up of 13 amino acids. Trimming pared 5 bases from V and 5 bases from J, leaving 13 bases between. Per the germline V gene, CDR1 is SGHRS and CDR2 is YFSETQ. For the CDR3, the DNA is TGCGCCAGCAGTTACGGGACCAAGGAGACCCAGTACTTC. This translates into CASSYGTKETQYF.

The CDR3 sequence: CSVESRDRQETQYF. In DNA, the CDR3 is TGCAGCGTTGAATCCCGGGACAGGCAAGAGACCCAGTACTTC. The chain employs TRBV29-1 and TRBJ2-5; 8 positions agree with TRBD1. The CDR3 loop spans 14 amino acids. V was clipped by 2 bases and J by 2 bases; unmatched bases: 4. Germline assignment: CDR1 SQVTM and CDR2 ANQGSEA.

The genes are TRBV5-1 and TRBJ1-5; weak D call: TRBD1 (5 bases). Germline CDR1 reads SGHRS; CDR2 reads YFSETQ. The CDR3 sequence is 13 residues long. V lost 4 bases, J lost 9 bases, and 14 bases lay in between. The CDR3 sequence: CASSPGWGRPQHF. The CDR3 bases are TGCGCCAGCAGCCCGGGGTGGGGGAGGCCCCAGCATTTT.

The chain recombines TRBV18 with TRBJ2-1; perhaps D is TRBD1 or TRBD2 (6 bases each). V was cut by 1 base and J by 8 bases, with 12 bases left in between. Germline V gives CDR1 KGHSH, CDR2 LQKENI. There are 14 residues in the CDR3. The CDR3 bases are TGTGCCAGCTCACCACACGGGGGCGCCGATGAGCAGTTCTTC. Its protein product is CASSPHGGADEQFF.

The chain joins TRBV7-3 to TRBJ2-5; D may be TRBD1 or TRBD2 (5 bases each). The length of the CDR3 is 15 residues. Germline CDR1 reads SGHTA; CDR2 reads FQGTGA. V lost 1 base and J 5 bases, leaving 14 bases between the germline ends. The CDR3 DNA sequence: TGTGCCAGCAGCTTAAGAAAGGGGAGAGAGGAGACCCAGTACTTC. Translated, it gives CASSLRKGREETQYF.